This is a list of T cell receptor beta chains from one sample in a study of blood T cell repertoires in COVID-19. The method was immunoSEQ multiplex PCR; TCRdb's version includes in-frame clones alone and lacks a portion of them. Of 66,000 or so clones in the sample, more than 70% were seen once. Material: peripheral blood. These receptors came from a man in his fifties with active COVID-19. Each CDR3 is given with its conserved first and last residue. The D gene is left open where the match is weak. Some rows mark clone size as missing; the rest say once, few, many or name a class of expanded clone.

abundance: NA
v_gene: TRBV11-3
d_gene: NA
j_gene: TRBJ2-2
CDR3aa: CASSRSGGRAGELFF
CDR3nt: TGTGCCAGCAGCCGCTCAGGGGGGAGAGCCGGGGAGCTGTTTTTT

abundance: NA
v_gene: TRBV5-6
d_gene: NA
j_gene: TRBJ2-2
CDR3aa: CASSLGGGYTGELFF
CDR3nt: TGTGCCAGCAGCTTGGGTGGAGGGTACACCGGGGAGCTGTTTTTT

abundance: NA
v_gene: TRBV7-9
d_gene: NA
j_gene: TRBJ2-1
CDR3aa: CASSTNSPGPSNEQFF
CDR3nt: TGTGCCAGCAGCACCAATTCCCCAGGGCCAAGCAATGAGCAGTTCTTC

abundance: NA
v_gene: TRBV5-1
d_gene: TRBD1
j_gene: TRBJ2-2
CDR3aa: CASSYEGQTTGELFF
CDR3nt: TGCGCCAGCAGCTACGAGGGACAGACCACCGGGGAGCTGTTTTTT

abundance: NA
v_gene: TRBV27
d_gene: TRBD1
j_gene: TRBJ1-5
CDR3aa: CASSVQGGMDQPQHF
CDR3nt: TGTGCCAGCAGTGTACAGGGGGGTATGGATCAGCCCCAGCATTTT

abundance: NA
v_gene: TRBV6-6
d_gene: NA
j_gene: TRBJ1-1
CDR3aa: CASSYGAEAFF
CDR3nt: TGTGCCAGCAGTTACGGGGCCGAAGCTTTCTTT

abundance: few
v_gene: TRBV19
d_gene: TRBD2
j_gene: TRBJ2-1
CDR3aa: CASSMGTGTRGYEQFF
CDR3nt: TGTGCCAGTAGTATGGGTACCGGGACTAGAGGCTATGAGCAGTTCTTC

abundance: NA
v_gene: TRBV24-1
d_gene: NA
j_gene: TRBJ1-1
CDR3aa: CATIGDPTEAFF
CDR3nt: TGTGCCACCATAGGGGATCCCACCGAAGCTTTCTTT

abundance: NA
v_gene: TRBV3-1/TRBV3-2
d_gene: NA
j_gene: TRBJ1-5
CDR3aa: CASSQEAGNGWPQHF
CDR3nt: TGTGCCAGCAGCCAAGAAGCGGGGAACGGCTGGCCCCAGCATTTT

abundance: many
v_gene: TRBV4-1
d_gene: TRBD1
j_gene: TRBJ2-7
CDR3aa: CASSRQGAYEQYF
CDR3nt: TGCGCCAGCAGCCGTCAGGGGGCCTACGAGCAGTACTTC

abundance: NA
v_gene: TRBV13
d_gene: TRBD1
j_gene: TRBJ1-2
CDR3aa: CASSLLQGATQGYTF
CDR3nt: TGTGCCAGCAGCTTACTGCAGGGGGCTACGCAAGGCTACACCTTC

abundance: NA
v_gene: TRBV12-3/TRBV12-4
d_gene: NA
j_gene: TRBJ2-4
CDR3aa: CASSLPGVIQYF
CDR3nt: TGTGCCAGCAGTTTACCAGGGGTCATTCAGTACTTC

abundance: NA
v_gene: TRBV10-1
d_gene: NA
j_gene: TRBJ2-2
CDR3aa: CASREDRTYTGELFF
CDR3nt: TGCGCCAGCAGGGAGGACAGAACCTACACCGGGGAGCTGTTTTTT

abundance: NA
v_gene: TRBV29-1
d_gene: TRBD2
j_gene: TRBJ2-3
CDR3aa: CSVEHGGGRAQYF
CDR3nt: TGCAGCGTTGAACATGGGGGGGGTAGGGCGCAGTATTTT

abundance: once
v_gene: TRBV25-1
d_gene: TRBD1
j_gene: TRBJ1-5
CDR3aa: CASRGQVSPIERDQPQHF
CDR3nt: TGTGCCAGCAGGGGACAGGTTAGTCCTATCGAGCGCGATCAGCCCCAGCATTTT

abundance: NA
v_gene: TRBV5-4
d_gene: NA
j_gene: TRBJ2-5
CDR3aa: CASSFFSGEETQYF
CDR3nt: TGTGCCAGCAGCTTTTTTAGCGGAGAAGAGACCCAGTACTTC

abundance: NA
v_gene: TRBV2
d_gene: NA
j_gene: TRBJ1-6
CDR3aa: CASNTPKLPLHF
CDR3nt: TGTGCCAGCAATACCCCCAAGCTACCCCTCCACTTT

abundance: NA
v_gene: TRBV24-1
d_gene: TRBD2
j_gene: TRBJ2-1
CDR3aa: CATSLPAGEQFF
CDR3nt: TGTGCCACCAGTCTCCCAGCGGGGGAGCAGTTCTTC

abundance: NA
v_gene: TRBV9
d_gene: TRBD1
j_gene: TRBJ2-2
CDR3aa: CASSPIGGATNTGELFF
CDR3nt: TGTGCCAGCAGCCCGATAGGGGGCGCGACGAACACCGGGGAGCTGTTTTTT

abundance: NA
v_gene: TRBV6-6
d_gene: TRBD1
j_gene: TRBJ1-2
CDR3aa: CASSYTGTATNYGYTF
CDR3nt: TGTGCCAGCAGCTACACCGGGACAGCCACTAACTATGGCTACACCTTC

abundance: once
v_gene: TRBV6-6
d_gene: TRBD2
j_gene: TRBJ2-6
CDR3aa: CASSLGLAGAGVSSGANVLTF
CDR3nt: TGTGCCAGCAGCCTAGGACTAGCGGGGGCCGGTGTAAGCTCTGGGGCCAACGTCCTGACTTTC

abundance: NA
v_gene: TRBV6-5
d_gene: TRBD1
j_gene: TRBJ2-3
CDR3aa: CASRIQGARSDTQYF
CDR3nt: TGTGCCAGCAGGATACAGGGGGCGAGGTCAGATACGCAGTATTTT

abundance: NA
v_gene: TRBV6-4
d_gene: TRBD1
j_gene: TRBJ1-2
CDR3aa: CASSRDRDNYGYTF
CDR3nt: TGTGCCAGCAGCCGGGACAGGGATAACTATGGCTACACCTTC

abundance: NA
v_gene: TRBV4-1
d_gene: TRBD2
j_gene: TRBJ2-7
CDR3aa: CASSQDSGGPSPYEQYF
CDR3nt: TGCGCCAGCAGCCAAGATTCGGGGGGACCCAGTCCCTACGAGCAGTACTTC

abundance: NA
v_gene: TRBV27
d_gene: TRBD1
j_gene: TRBJ1-2
CDR3aa: CASSLRGSTGINYGYTF
CDR3nt: TGTGCCAGCAGTTTAAGGGGCTCGACAGGGATCAACTATGGCTACACCTTC

abundance: NA
v_gene: TRBV5-1
d_gene: NA
j_gene: TRBJ2-1
CDR3aa: CASRLGENNEQFF
CDR3nt: TGCGCCAGCCGGCTCGGGGAGAACAATGAGCAGTTCTTC

abundance: NA
v_gene: TRBV7-8
d_gene: TRBD1
j_gene: TRBJ2-1
CDR3aa: CASSLLGTGVDNEQFF
CDR3nt: TGTGCCAGCAGCTTACTTGGGACAGGGGTCGACAATGAGCAGTTCTTC

abundance: NA
v_gene: TRBV2
d_gene: TRBD1
j_gene: TRBJ1-1
CDR3aa: CASRVQGMNTEAFF
CDR3nt: TGTGCCAGCAGGGTACAGGGGATGAACACTGAAGCTTTCTTT